Below are 28 T cell receptor beta chains sequenced from a single sample in a study of blood T cell repertoires in COVID-19. Generated by immunoSEQ multiplex PCR, the TCRdb table keeps only in-frame clones and is missing some. The sample has around 65,000 clones; roughly four fifths are singletons. Sequencing used peripheral blood. All receptors derive from a human donor in a cohort sampled during active COVID-19.

The table lists this clone with a few counts. The genes are TRBV9 and TRBJ1-3; D is undetermined. This CDR3 region has 14 residues. The germline V and J ends were trimmed by 3 bases and 0 bases, with 7 bases remaining between them. From germline, CDR1 is SGDLS and CDR2 YYNGEE. CDR3 in DNA: TGTGCCAGCAGCGCCCGTTACTCTGGAAACACCATATATTTT. The encoded protein is CASSARYSGNTIYF.

This clone appeared a few times. The chain combines TRBV28 with TRBJ1-3, with D perhaps TRBD1 (6 bases). The CDR3 sequence is 15 residues long. Deletions cut 6 bases from V and 0 bases from J, with 12 bases between. In germline, CDR1 is MDHEN, CDR2 SYDVKM. The CDR3 is CASRIDRNSGNTIYF. CDR3 nucleotides: TGTGCCAGCAGGATTGACAGGAACTCTGGAAACACCATATATTTT.

This clone was seen a handful of times. The CDR3 coding sequence is TGTGCCTGGAGTGTACTGTATGATTCACCCCTCCACTTT. Protein sequence: CAWSVLYDSPLHF. The J gene is TRBJ1-6, the V gene TRBV30; D gene uncertain. CDR3 length: 13 residues. Germline CDR1 reads GTSNPN; CDR2 reads SVGIG (reference sequence). V dropped 0 bases and J dropped 8 bases, with 8 bases sitting between them. The complete variable domain, with remaining parts taken from reference TRBV30 and TRBJ1-6, reads SQTIHQWPATLVQPVGSPLSLECTVEGTSNPNLYWYRQAAGRGLQLLFYSVGIGQISSEVPQNLSASRPQDRQFILSSKKLLLSDSGFYLCAWSVLYDSPLHFGNGTRLTVT.

The chain is built from TRBV12-3 or TRBV12-4 and TRBJ1-1, with D uncertain. V gave up 6 bases and J gave up 1 base, with 9 bases separating them. This CDR3 comprises 13 residues. The CDR3 loop is CASRERGNTEAFF. In DNA form, the CDR3 reads TGTGCCAGCAGAGAAAGAGGGAACACTGAAGCTTTCTTT.

The chain couples TRBV7-2 to TRBJ2-7; 13 bases agree with TRBD2. This CDR3 is built from 18 residues. Germline CDR1 is SGHTA and CDR2 is FQGNSA. With V trimmed by 1 base and J by 0 bases, 6 bases remained unmatched. This CDR3 is CASSLGGLAGVSSYEQYF. The DNA for the CDR3 is TGTGCCAGCAGCTTAGGAGGACTAGCGGGGGTGAGCTCCTACGAGCAGTACTTC.

The chain uses TRBV5-1 and TRBJ2-1; TRBD2 agrees at 10 bases. Germline V CDR1 and CDR2: SGHRS, YFSETQ. Trimming took 6 bases from V and 5 from J; bases not matched to a gene: 5. This CDR3 has 14 residues. As DNA, the CDR3 is TGCGCCAGCAAGCGACTAGCGGGTCACAATGAGCAGTTCTTC. Translating gives CASKRLAGHNEQFF.

The V call is TRBV19, the J call TRBJ1-5, with a possible D match to TRBD1 (5 bases). The CDR3 spans 13 residues. Germline CDR1 reads LNHDA; CDR2 reads SQIVND (reference sequence). Trimming took off 5 bases at V and 2 bases at J, with 7 bases between the two ends. The CDR3 bases are TGTGCCAGTAGTGCACAGGGCAATCAGCCCCAGCATTTT. Protein: CASSAQGNQPQHF.

This clone was seen a handful of times. V usage is TRBV4-3 and J usage is TRBJ1-5, with a possible D match to TRBD1 (6 bases). The length of the CDR3 is 14 residues. Trimming pared 2 bases from V and 7 bases from J, leaving 12 bases between. The germline V gene encodes CDR1 LGHNA and CDR2 YSLEER. CDR3 amino acids: CASSQSTGQQPQHF. In DNA form, the CDR3 reads TGCGCCAGCAGCCAATCTACAGGGCAGCAGCCCCAGCATTTT.

The genes are TRBV7-9 and TRBJ1-1, with D possibly TRBD1 on 6 matching bases. Germline V gene lookup returns CDR1 SEHNR and CDR2 FQNEAQ (reference sequence). V dropped 5 bases and J dropped 5 bases, with 15 bases sitting between them. This CDR3 is built from 14 residues. The CDR3 reads CASSTNRESTEAFF. CDR3 sequence (DNA): TGTGCCAGCAGCACAAACAGGGAGTCGACTGAAGCTTTCTTT.

This sequence joins TRBV3-1 (or the pseudogene TRBV3-2) and TRBJ1-4, with 7 bases that match TRBD1. CDR3 length: 14 residues. Per germline, CDR1 LGHDT and CDR2 YNNKEL (reference sequence). Trimming at V came to 3 bases and at J to 10 bases, leaving 8 bases not matched to a gene. The CDR3 nucleotides read TGTGCCAGCAGCCATGCCACAGGGGTACGAAAACTGTTTTTT. It translates to CASSHATGVRKLFF.

This chain connects TRBV7-3 to TRBJ1-5; perhaps TRBD1 as D (6 bases). Germline values: CDR1 SGHTA, CDR2 FQGTGA. The CDR3 covers 13 residues. V lost 5 bases and J lost 4, with 9 bases in between. Written as DNA, the CDR3 is TGTGCCAGCAGCGGGGGCCCTAATCAGCCCCAGCATTTT. Translation: CASSGGPNQPQHF.

The chain is built from TRBV5-8 and TRBJ2-5, with TRBD1 matching over 9 bases. Looked up from germline, CDR1 is SGHTS and CDR2 is YDEGEE. With 5 bases clipped from V and 4 bases from J, the junction kept 6 bases outside the gene matches. This CDR3 has 14 residues. The CDR3 sequence: CASRTTGGGETQYF. Written as DNA, the CDR3 is TGTGCCAGCAGGACGACAGGGGGTGGAGAGACCCAGTACTTC.

V gene TRBV18 combines with J gene TRBJ2-1; TRBD1 might be the D (6 bases). V gave up 0 bases and J gave up 7 bases, with 16 bases separating them. This CDR3 comprises 16 residues. CDR1 and CDR2 from the germline V gene are KGHSH and LQKENI. The CDR3 DNA reads TGTGCCAGCTCACCACCCGCAGGGGCCCTTGTTAATGAGCAGTTCTTC. The encoded protein is CASSPPAGALVNEQFF. The full variable domain, rest sourced from reference TRBV18 and TRBJ2-1, is NAGVMQNPRHLVRRRGQEARLRCSPMKGHSHVYWYRQLPEEGLKFMVYLQKENIIDESGMPKERFSAEFPKEGPSILRIQQVVRGDSAAYFCASSPPAGALVNEQFFGPGTRLTVL.

The chain combines TRBV18 with TRBJ2-7; TRBD1 aligns across 9 bases. The germline V gene has CDR1 KGHSH and CDR2 LQKENI. Trimming removed 4 bases from V and 7 bases from J; junction bases left unmatched: 8. CDR3 length: 14 residues. CDR3 in amino acids: CASSRDRVAPEQYF. The DNA of the CDR3 is TGTGCCAGCTCACGGGACAGGGTCGCTCCAGAGCAGTACTTC.

This clone was observed a single time. The CDR3 sequence is CASSPRRGTLGQPQHF. CDR3 DNA sequence: TGTGCCAGCAGCCCGAGGCGGGGTACTCTTGGGCAGCCCCAGCATTTT. J is TRBJ1-5 and V is TRBV5-8; D uncertain. Trimming cost V 4 bases and J 7 bases, with 21 bases left between them. Germline loops: CDR1 SGHTS, CDR2 YDEGEE. The CDR3 spans 16 residues.

This clone was picked up one time. This chain joins TRBV24-1 and TRBJ2-3; D unclear. The V end lost 7 bases, the J end lost 5 bases, and 6 bases lay between the germline ends. Germline CDR1 KGHDR, CDR2 SFDVKD. This CDR3 has 11 amino acids. The CDR3 reads CATSVGDTQYF. In DNA, the CDR3 is TGTGCCACCAGCGTCGGAGATACGCAGTATTTT.

This chain joins TRBV28 and TRBJ1-2; D is unclear. The CDR3 is 12 amino acids. Between the trimmed V and J ends, which lost 10 bases and 1 base, there was a span of 10 bases. CDR1 and CDR2 from the germline V gene are MDHEN and SYDVKM. This chain's CDR3 is CAILQFNYGYTF. DNA of the CDR3: TGTGCCATCCTACAGTTTAACTATGGCTACACCTTC.

In DNA form, the CDR3 reads TGTGCCAGCAGCCAAGTATCCCCCGGGGAGCTGTTTTTT. Translated, it gives CASSQVSPGELFF. J is TRBJ2-2 and V is TRBV3-1 (or the pseudogene TRBV3-2); D call uncertain. Trimming took 1 base from V and 6 from J, leaving 6 bases between them. CDR3 size: 13 residues. Germline V CDR1 and CDR2: LGHDT, YNNKEL (reference sequence).

This chain connects TRBV5-1 to TRBJ2-1, with 7 bases that match TRBD1. The germline CDR1 and CDR2 sequences are SGHRS and YFSETQ. V shed 1 base, J shed 3 bases, and the junction held 4 bases outside the gene matches. The CDR3 totals 15 residues. CDR3 nucleotide sequence: TGCGCCAGCAGCTTGACGTCAGGGGGCTACAATGAGCAGTTCTTC. It specifies CASSLTSGGYNEQFF.

J is TRBJ1-2 and V is TRBV7-8, with a weak D call TRBD1 (6 bases). CDR1 and CDR2 from the germline V gene are SGHVS and FQNEAQ. V was trimmed by 5 bases and J by 4 bases, leaving 11 bases between them. The CDR3 covers 13 residues. The CDR3 nucleotides read TGTGCCAGCAGCCTCCTGACAGGCTATGGCTACACCTTC. Amino acid sequence: CASSLLTGYGYTF.

The chain links TRBV10-3 to TRBJ1-5; 11 nucleotides align to TRBD1. The ends lost 4 bases at V and 5 bases at J; junction bases unmatched: 4. Looked up from germline, CDR1 is ENHRY and CDR2 is SYGVKD. The CDR3 covers 15 residues. The CDR3 region is CAISAGQGAYQPQHF. In nucleotides, the CDR3 is TGTGCCATCAGTGCCGGACAGGGGGCATATCAGCCCCAGCATTTT.

The chain links TRBV6-5 to TRBJ1-6, with 11 nucleotides matching TRBD1. With V trimmed by 8 bases and J by 10 bases, 10 bases remained unmatched. There are 15 residues in the CDR3. Per the germline V gene, CDR1 is MNHEY and CDR2 is SVGAGI. In DNA, the CDR3 is TGTGCCAGCTTCGCCTGGGACAGGGGGTTATCACCCCTCCACTTT. The encoded protein is CASFAWDRGLSPLHF.

This clone appeared a few times. The V gene is TRBV10-3, the J gene TRBJ2-5; D is perhaps TRBD2 (5 bases). Germline CDR1 is ENHRY and CDR2 is SYGVKD. CDR3 length: 15 residues. With 4 bases removed from V and 3 bases from J, the gap between germline ends came to 15 bases. CDR3 region: CAISGETGPKETQYF. The CDR3 nucleotides read TGTGCCATCAGTGGGGAGACGGGCCCGAAAGAGACCCAGTACTTC.

The chain employs TRBV30 and TRBJ1-2; 8 nucleotides match TRBD1. Germline CDR1 reads GTSNPN; CDR2 reads SVGIG (reference sequence). The CDR3 covers 14 residues. Unmatched junction bases numbered 5, after V lost 0 bases and J lost 5 bases. The DNA for the CDR3 is TGTGCCTGGAGTGTTGGGACAGGAGATTATGGCTACACCTTC. As protein: CAWSVGTGDYGYTF.

The chain recombines TRBV9 with TRBJ2-5, with no clear D. Trimming cost V 1 base and J 4 bases, with 14 bases left between them. Germline CDR1 SGDLS, CDR2 YYNGEE. The CDR3 loop spans 15 amino acids. For the CDR3, the DNA is TGTGCCAGCAGCGTATCCAACGGGTTCTTAGAGACCCAGTACTTC. This encodes CASSVSNGFLETQYF.

The chain recombines TRBV7-2 with TRBJ2-7; a possible D gene is TRBD1 (5 bases). CDR3 length: 12 amino acids. V gave up 2 bases and J gave up 5 bases, with 7 bases separating them. Germline V gene sequence: CDR1 SGHTA, CDR2 FQGNSA. CDR3 in amino acids: CASSLKGDEQYF. The CDR3 region has the DNA TGTGCCAGCAGCTTAAAAGGGGACGAGCAGTACTTC.

This chain joins TRBV12-3 or TRBV12-4 and TRBJ1-1; D remains ambiguous. V was trimmed by 7 bases and J by 4 bases, leaving 7 bases between them. The CDR3 length is 11 residues. The CDR3 protein is CASKRGTEAFF. Here the CDR3 DNA reads TGTGCCAGCAAAAGAGGCACTGAAGCTTTCTTT.

This rearrangement joins TRBV11-2 to TRBJ2-1, with D perhaps TRBD1 (6 bases). The V end was cut by 7 bases, the J end by 5 bases, with 12 bases between. Germline CDR1 reads SGHAT; CDR2 reads FQNNGV. The CDR3 length is 13 residues. The DNA for the CDR3 is TGTGCCAGCACCTGGGGGCTCAACAATGAGCAGTTCTTC. This gives the protein CASTWGLNNEQFF. The complete variable domain, with remaining parts taken from reference TRBV11-2 and TRBJ2-1, reads EAGVAQSPRYKIIEKRQSVAFWCNPISGHATLYWYQQILGQGPKLLIQFQNNGVVDDSQLPKDRFSAERLKGVDSTLKIQPAKLEDSAVYLCASTWGLNNEQFFGPGTRLTVL.